Each of the 4 T cell receptor beta chains below was sequenced from the same sample in a study of metastatic and nonmetastatic thyroid tumors. Thyroid surgery was performed in patients who had received no treatment beforehand. TCRdb reprocessed the PCR reads using MiXCR. The sample lists approximately 16,000 clones; about 35% were seen once. The sequenced sample was tumor tissue. These receptors all stem from a female donor with papillary thyroid cancer or a benign thyroid nodule (not recorded which). Some clones in this sample may be carry-over from other donors' samples.

Many counts were recorded for this clone. The chain employs TRBV7-3 and TRBJ2-2; 11 positions agree with TRBD2. V gave up 4 bases and J gave up 1 base; unmatched junction bases: 2. The CDR3 runs 16 residues. The germline gives CDR1 SGHTA, CDR2 FQGTGA. DNA for the CDR3: TGTGCCAGCAGCTCCCTAGCGGGGGGGAACACCGGGGAGCTGTTTTTT. The encoded protein is CASSSLAGGNTGELFF.

Only a few counts were recorded for this clone. The chain uses TRBV27 and TRBJ2-7; D ambiguous. The germline gives CDR1 MNHEY, CDR2 SMNVEV (reference sequence). The V and J ends lost 1 base and 1 base respectively, with 8 bases between them. The CDR3 contains 14 residues. The CDR3 protein is CASSLFGPSYEQYF. CDR3 coding DNA: TGTGCCAGCAGTTTATTTGGCCCATCCTACGAGCAGTACTTC.

The table lists this clone with many counts. A much larger clone sits a single nucleotide away, making a read error possible. The J gene is TRBJ2-5, the V gene TRBV12-3 or TRBV12-4; D not resolved. The CDR3 runs 10 residues. CDR3 sequence: CACSPETQYF. CDR3 nucleotides: TGTGCCTGCAGCCCTGAGACCCAGTACTTC.

The chain links TRBV5-4 to TRBJ1-1; D not resolved. This CDR3 region has 16 residues. Trimming took 2 bases from V and 2 from J, leaving 16 bases between them. Germline V gives CDR1 SGHNT, CDR2 YYREEE (reference sequence). Here the CDR3 DNA reads TGTGCCAGCAGCTTAGGTGGGGTCGGGAGTAACACTGAAGCTTTCTTT. It translates to CASSLGGVGSNTEAFF.